This T cell receptor beta chain stems from a study of T-cell reconstitution after alpha-beta-depleted transplantation in children. Germline CDR1 is SQVTM and CDR2 is ANQGSEA. V was clipped by 7 bases and J by 4 bases; unmatched bases: 4. The CDR3 length is 12 residues. Preparing the TCRbeta library involved the use of unique molecular identifiers. A single record per CDR3 protein comes from TCRdb applying MiXCR to the PCR reads. The table lists approximately 240,000 distinct CDR3 sequences, approximately 9.5% of them singletons. The input for sequencing was PBMCs from the stem cell graft donor, taken from the stem cell graft. The sequence came from a human donor who donated a stem cell graft to a child with acute lymphoblastic leukemia. The gene calls are TRBV29-1 and TRBJ2-3; 8 positions match TRBD1. The CDR3 DNA reads TGCAGCGCTAACAGGGGGTCAGATACGCAGTATTTT. Residues: CSANRGSDTQYF.